This T cell receptor beta chain was documented in a study of metastatic and nonmetastatic thyroid tumors (dated by TCRdb to between 2020 and 2021). Context from the whole study: For patients with malignant and with benign thyroid disease, the researchers compared repertoires between peripheral blood samples and tumor or nodule tissue samples. The full study reports these points: TCR beta diversity was reported as significantly higher in malignant tumors than in benign nodules, in both blood and tumor samples.

Preparation of the library involved PCR. Sequencer: Illumina HiSeq 4000. High-throughput sequencing was used to profile the CDR3 region of the TCR beta-chain in every patient. The paper's processing steps were these. A classifier to discriminate distant-metastatic papillary thyroid cancer patients was built from CDR3 differences across clinicopathological groups. The Shannon index was used to measure repertoire diversity, and the Morisita-Horn index was used to measure how similar tumor and blood repertoires were. Using fastp at Q25 and MiXCR, TCRdb reprocessed the public reads and kept productive beta chains. The V and J calls were not made by the authors but by TCRdb's processing. The sample profile shows roughly 83,000 clones; 14% to 15% of them were found once. Clones ranked in the top ten supply roughly 4% of the sample. No treatment had been received by any patient before thyroid surgery. Patient clinical samples collected from about 2012 to 2019 were retrospectively analysed using T-cell receptor beta sequencing.

The junction carries 6 bases between V and J, which are trimmed by 3 bases and 7 bases respectively. Based on the germline V gene (reference sequence), the CDR1 and CDR2 sequences are DFQATT and SNEGSKA. Counted from cysteine to phenylalanine, this CDR3 has 11 amino acids. Only the CDR3 portion is preserved as DNA: 33 bases, with reading frame beginning at the first base. This clone appeared many times. It lacks a known antigen. No base qualities exist here, and no much larger clone lies one base off it. This receptor was identified in a female donor with papillary thyroid cancer or a benign thyroid nodule (not recorded which). Some clones in this sample may be carry-over from other donors' samples. The specimen was blood. Here the chain combines TRBV20-1 and TRBJ2-2, with the D call perhaps TRBD1 or TRBD2, as 5 bases match in each case. The bases read TGCAGTGCTAGGGGGGACGGGGAGCTGTTTTTT. This encodes CSARGDGELFF.